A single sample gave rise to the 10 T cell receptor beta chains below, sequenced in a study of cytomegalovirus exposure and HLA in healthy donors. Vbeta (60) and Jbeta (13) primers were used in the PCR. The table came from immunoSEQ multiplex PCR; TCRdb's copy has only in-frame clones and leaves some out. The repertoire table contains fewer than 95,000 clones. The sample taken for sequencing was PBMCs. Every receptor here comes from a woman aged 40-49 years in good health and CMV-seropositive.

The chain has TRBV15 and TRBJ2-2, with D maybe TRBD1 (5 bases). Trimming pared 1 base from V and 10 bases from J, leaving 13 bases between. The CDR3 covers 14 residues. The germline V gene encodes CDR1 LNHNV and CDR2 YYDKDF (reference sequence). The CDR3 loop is CATSRGGEAEELFF. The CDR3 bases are TGTGCCACCAGCAGAGGGGGCGAAGCCGAGGAGCTGTTTTTT.

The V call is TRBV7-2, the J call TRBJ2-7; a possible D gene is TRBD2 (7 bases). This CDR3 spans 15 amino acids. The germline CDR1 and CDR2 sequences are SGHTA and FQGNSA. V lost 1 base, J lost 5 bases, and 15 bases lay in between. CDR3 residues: CASSLVGGANNEQYF. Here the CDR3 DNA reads TGTGCCAGCAGCTTAGTGGGGGGGGCCAACAACGAGCAGTACTTC.

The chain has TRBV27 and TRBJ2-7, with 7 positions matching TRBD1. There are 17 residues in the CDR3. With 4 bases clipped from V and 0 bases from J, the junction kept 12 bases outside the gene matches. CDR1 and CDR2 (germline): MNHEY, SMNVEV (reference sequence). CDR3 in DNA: TGTGCCAGCAGTTCTAGGCCGACAGGGTCGAGCTCCTACGAGCAGTACTTC. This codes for CASSSRPTGSSSYEQYF.

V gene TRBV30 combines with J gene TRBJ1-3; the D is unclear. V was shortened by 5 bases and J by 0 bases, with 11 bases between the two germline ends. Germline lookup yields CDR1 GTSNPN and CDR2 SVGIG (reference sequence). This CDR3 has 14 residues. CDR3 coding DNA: TGTGCCTGGCAGTCTGACACCTCTGGAAACACCATATATTTT. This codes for CAWQSDTSGNTIYF.

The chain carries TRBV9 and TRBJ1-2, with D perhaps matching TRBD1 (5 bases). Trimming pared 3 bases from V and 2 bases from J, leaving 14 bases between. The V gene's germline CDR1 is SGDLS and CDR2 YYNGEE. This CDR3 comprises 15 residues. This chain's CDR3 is CASSASPGGNYGYTF. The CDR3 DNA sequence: TGTGCCAGCAGCGCCTCCCCGGGGGGGAACTATGGCTACACCTTC.

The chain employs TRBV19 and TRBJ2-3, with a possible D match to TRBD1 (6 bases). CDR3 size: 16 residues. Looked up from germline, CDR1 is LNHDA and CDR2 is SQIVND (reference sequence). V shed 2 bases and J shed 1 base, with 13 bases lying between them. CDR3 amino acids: CASSIQQGRGTDTQYF. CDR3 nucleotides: TGTGCCAGTAGTATACAACAGGGAAGAGGCACAGATACGCAGTATTTT.

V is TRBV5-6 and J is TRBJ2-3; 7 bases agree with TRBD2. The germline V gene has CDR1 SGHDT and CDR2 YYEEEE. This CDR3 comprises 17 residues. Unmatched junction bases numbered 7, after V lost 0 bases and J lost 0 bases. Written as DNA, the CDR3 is TGTGCCAGCAGCTTGGTATCGTGGGGGGGAAGCACAGATACGCAGTATTTT. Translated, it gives CASSLVSWGGSTDTQYF.

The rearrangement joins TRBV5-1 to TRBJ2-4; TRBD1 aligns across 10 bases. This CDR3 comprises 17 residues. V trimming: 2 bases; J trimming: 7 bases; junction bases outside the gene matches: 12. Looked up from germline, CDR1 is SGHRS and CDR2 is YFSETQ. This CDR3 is CASSFVGATGGSNIQYF. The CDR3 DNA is TGCGCCAGCAGCTTTGTCGGTGCGACAGGGGGCTCGAACATTCAGTACTTC.

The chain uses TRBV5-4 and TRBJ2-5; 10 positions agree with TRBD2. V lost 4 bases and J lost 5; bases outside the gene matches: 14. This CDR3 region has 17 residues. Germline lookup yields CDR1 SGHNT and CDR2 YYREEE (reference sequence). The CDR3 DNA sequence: TGTGCCAGCAGCCGTGGGTCGGCTAGCGGGGGATACGAGACCCAGTACTTC. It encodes CASSRGSASGGYETQYF.

The CDR3 region is CASSQVLRTGGRGNYGYTF. Here the CDR3 DNA reads TGCGCCAGCAGCCAAGTTTTGAGGACAGGGGGCAGAGGTAACTATGGCTACACCTTC. This chain links TRBV4-1 with TRBJ1-2; 11 positions match TRBD1. This CDR3 region has 19 residues. V gave up 1 base and J gave up 1 base; unmatched junction bases: 11. The germline gives CDR1 MGHRA, CDR2 YSYEKL.